The rows below give T cell receptor beta chains drawn from one sample of a study of cytomegalovirus exposure and HLA in healthy donors. The repertoire was sequenced with immunoSEQ multiplex PCR; TCRdb's copy has only in-frame clones and lacks some. The table includes under 200,000 clones, 77% detected once. The sequenced sample consisted of PBMCs. The receptors were sampled from a woman in her twenties or thirties in good health and CMV-seronegative. CDR3s leave out the opening cysteine and the closing phenylalanine or tryptophan.

v_gene	CDR3aa
TRBV28	ASGTGQGTGELF
TRBV5-5	ASTSSAGGTAF
TRBV4-2	ASSQDIGGTPQH
TRBV7-7	ASSLALSGSETQY
TRBV7-9	ASSFRGTENNSPLH
TRBV2	ASGDRPGTVYNEQF
TRBV27	ASRAGVYNEQF
TRBV11-3	ASSLDVVAGGEQF
TRBV7-3	ASSGRQGHGYT
TRBV28	ASSSTSGGLDTDTQY
TRBV18	ASSPGTFGNTIY
TRBV6-6	ASSYAGVSTEAF
TRBV30	AWISGGNRNTEAF
TRBV19	ASSRRGPQFYGYT
TRBV30	AWSTGLAGGNIQY
TRBV2	ASRNTGTGNTIY
TRBV6-5	ASSYSRNYGYT
TRBV9	ASSVRGAGSTDTQY
TRBV5-1	ASSLEGDEGQPQH
TRBV30	ARSKNTEAF
TRBV2	ASREDSYTGELF
TRBV7-9	ASSSRPGLPTDTQY
TRBV27	ASSYGTALATGELF
TRBV30	AWSIRGGAGEKLF
TRBV6-1	ASSARGFYNSPLH
TRBV19	ASSTILKPLSDEQY
TRBV7-6	ASSFGEADEKLF
TRBV9	ASSYYPGQGTDTQY
TRBV2	ASSEAGQGEAF
TRBV7-7	ASSPSARAEGEQY
TRBV5-1	ASSLEAGGGQPQH
TRBV4-2	ASSQGATSYEQY
TRBV4-1	ASSHTGSGELF
TRBV7-2	ASSLGRNNEQF
TRBV4-2	ASSQGGVSSRGETQY
TRBV2	ASGGDTQY
TRBV29-1	SVTRQGGTQHEQY
TRBV6-5	ASSYSPSAGEKLF
TRBV5-1	ASSPGGASNQPQH
TRBV5-5	ASSRSIPGELF
TRBV2	ASSEVLVRYGGAQY
TRBV9	ASSGRQGLYEQY
TRBV7-9	ASSLAAGSGNTIY
TRBV2	ASSGGGQETQY
TRBV13	ASSSRGEDSPLH
TRBV28	ASSSQDITDTQY
TRBV5-4	ASSRVPGYYEQY
TRBV9	ASSVGGQGYGYT
TRBV29-1	SVVPATGNTEAF
TRBV6-6	ASSPADRALDEQF
TRBV27	ASSFSEGAHEQY
TRBV5-4	ASSLDPTGYGYT
TRBV30	AWSVSGAKANYGYT
TRBV11-2	ASSLVGQGVTEAF